This TCR beta chain is from a study of CD8 T cells in Susac syndrome. Study-level background: Among the sequenced Susac syndrome patients, about six had active disease while under ten were in remission.

V was clipped by 4 bases and J by 4 bases; unmatched bases: 6. Per the germline V gene, CDR1 is SGHRS and CDR2 is YFSETQ. The CDR3 runs to 16 residues. Random-hexamer reverse transcription was applied to about 0.45 to 1 ug RNA. Amplification of TCR beta CDR3 was carried out by immunoSEQ multiplex PCR, which covered 54 Vbeta and 13 Jbeta segments. Each CDR3 protein gets one entry after TCRdb re-called the immunoSEQ multiplex PCR reads with MiXCR. The data hold about 120,000 distinct CDR3 sequences, with about 95% observed a single time. The rearrangement links TRBV5-1 to TRBJ2-3; 13 bases agree with TRBD2. Sequencing was done on a sample of CD8+ T cells from PBMCs. The source is a human donor with Susac syndrome. DNA for the CDR3: TGCGCCAGCAGCACCCGGACTAGCGGGGGAGCAGATACGCAGTATTTT. Translation: CASSTRTSGGADTQYF.